The sequence of this TCR beta chain was determined in a study of T-cell memory formation after mild COVID-19. J lost 4 bases, V lost 4 bases, and 8 bases had no gene match. The CDR3 length is 15 residues. TCRdb called the 5' RACE reads again in MiXCR, with one record for every CDR3 protein. The sample carries around 370,000 distinct CDR3 sequences, more than 20% recorded once. This clonotype was observed a handful of times. The V and J genes are TRBV12-3 or TRBV12-4 and TRBJ2-5; 8 bases map to TRBD1. The clonotype comes from an adult woman who had mild COVID-19 (a few samples of this study predate the infection). Cell type and time point are not known. Input material: PBMCs or a T cell subset sorted from them (not recorded which). Here the CDR3 reads CASSYAGGERETQYF. The CDR3 bases are TGTGCCAGCAGTTATGCAGGGGGCGAACGAGAGACCCAGTACTTC.